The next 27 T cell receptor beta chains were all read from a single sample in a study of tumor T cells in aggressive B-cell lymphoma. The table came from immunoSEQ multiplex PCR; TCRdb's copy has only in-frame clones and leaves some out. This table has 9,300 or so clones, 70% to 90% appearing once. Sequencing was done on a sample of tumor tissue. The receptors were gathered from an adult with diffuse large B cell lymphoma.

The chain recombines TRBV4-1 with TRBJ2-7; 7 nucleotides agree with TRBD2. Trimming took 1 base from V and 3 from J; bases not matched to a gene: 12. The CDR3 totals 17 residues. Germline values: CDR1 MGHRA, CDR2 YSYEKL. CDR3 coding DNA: TGCGCCAGCAGCCAAGCGGGTACGGCGGGAGTTAACTACGAGCAGTACTTC. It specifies CASSQAGTAGVNYEQYF.

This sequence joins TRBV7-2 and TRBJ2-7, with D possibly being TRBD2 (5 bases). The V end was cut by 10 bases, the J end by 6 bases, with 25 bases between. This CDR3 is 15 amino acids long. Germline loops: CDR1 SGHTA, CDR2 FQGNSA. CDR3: CATGISSTEIGEQYF. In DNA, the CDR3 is TGTGCCACCGGGATAAGTAGCACAGAAATTGGCGAGCAGTACTTC.

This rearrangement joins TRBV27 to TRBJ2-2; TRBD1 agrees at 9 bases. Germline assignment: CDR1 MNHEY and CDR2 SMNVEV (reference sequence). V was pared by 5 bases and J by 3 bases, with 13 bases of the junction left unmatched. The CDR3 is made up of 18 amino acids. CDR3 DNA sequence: TGTGCCAGCAGTCAGCACCCCATTCGGACAGGGGACACCGGGGAGCTGTTTTTT. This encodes CASSQHPIRTGDTGELFF.

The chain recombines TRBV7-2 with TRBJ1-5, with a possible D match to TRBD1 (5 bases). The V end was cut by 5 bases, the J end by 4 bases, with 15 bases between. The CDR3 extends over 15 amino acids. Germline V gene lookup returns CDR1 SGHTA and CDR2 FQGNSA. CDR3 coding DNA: TGTGCCAGCAGCCCCCAAGCAGGGTGGAATCAGCCCCAGCATTTT. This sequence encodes CASSPQAGWNQPQHF.

The chain's CDR3 is CASSFDGSLTYEQYF. DNA of the CDR3: TGTGCCAGCAGCTTTGACGGGTCCTTAACCTACGAGCAGTACTTC. The V and J genes are TRBV7-2 and TRBJ2-7; D is unclear. V was shortened by 3 bases and J by 2 bases, with 14 bases between the two germline ends. Germline values: CDR1 SGHTA, CDR2 FQGNSA. The CDR3 is made up of 15 amino acids. The full variable domain, in which reference TRBV7-2 and TRBJ2-7 provide the parts outside the CDR3, is GAGVSQSPSNKVTEKGKDVELRCDPISGHTALYWYRQSLGQGLEFLIYFQGNSAPDKSGLPSDRFSAERTGGSVSTLTIQRTQQEDSAVYLCASSFDGSLTYEQYFGPGTRLTVT.

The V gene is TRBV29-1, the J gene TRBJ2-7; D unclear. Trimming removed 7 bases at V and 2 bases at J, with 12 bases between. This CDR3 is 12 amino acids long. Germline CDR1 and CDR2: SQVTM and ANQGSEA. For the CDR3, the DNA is TGCAGCGCCGCTCTAGGTCCCTACGAGCAGTACTTC. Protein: CSAALGPYEQYF.

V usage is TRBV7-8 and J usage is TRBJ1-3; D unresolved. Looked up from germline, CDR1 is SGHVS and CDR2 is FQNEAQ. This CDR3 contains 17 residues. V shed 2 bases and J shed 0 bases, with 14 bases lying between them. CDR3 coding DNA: TGTGCCAGCAGCTTAATCGGAGGGAAGGTCTCTGGAAACACCATATATTTT. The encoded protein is CASSLIGGKVSGNTIYF.

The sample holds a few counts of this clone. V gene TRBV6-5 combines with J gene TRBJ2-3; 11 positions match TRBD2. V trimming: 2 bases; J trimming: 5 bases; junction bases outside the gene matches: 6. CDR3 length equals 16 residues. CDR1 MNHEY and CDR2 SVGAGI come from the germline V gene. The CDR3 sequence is CASSYILAGGVDTQYF. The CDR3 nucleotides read TGTGCCAGCAGTTACATCTTAGCGGGAGGGGTAGATACGCAGTATTTT.

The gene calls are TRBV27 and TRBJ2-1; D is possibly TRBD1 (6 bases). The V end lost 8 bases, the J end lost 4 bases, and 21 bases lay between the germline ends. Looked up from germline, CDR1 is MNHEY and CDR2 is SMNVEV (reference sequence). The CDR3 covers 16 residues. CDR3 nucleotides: TGTGCCAGCGCACTCTGGGGGCTAGGGAATTACAATGAGCAGTTCTTC. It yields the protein CASALWGLGNYNEQFF.

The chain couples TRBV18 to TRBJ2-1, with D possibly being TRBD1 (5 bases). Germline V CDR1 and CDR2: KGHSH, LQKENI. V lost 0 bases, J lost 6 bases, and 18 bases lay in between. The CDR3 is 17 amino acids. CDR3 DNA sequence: TGTGCCAGCTCACCACCGAATCCAGGGCGTGGGGTCAATGAGCAGTTCTTC. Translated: CASSPPNPGRGVNEQFF.

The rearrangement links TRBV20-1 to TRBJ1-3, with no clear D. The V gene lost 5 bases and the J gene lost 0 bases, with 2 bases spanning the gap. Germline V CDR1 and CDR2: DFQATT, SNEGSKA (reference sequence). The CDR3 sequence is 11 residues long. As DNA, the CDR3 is TGCAGTGCTCACTCTGGAAACACCATATATTTT. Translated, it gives CSAHSGNTIYF.

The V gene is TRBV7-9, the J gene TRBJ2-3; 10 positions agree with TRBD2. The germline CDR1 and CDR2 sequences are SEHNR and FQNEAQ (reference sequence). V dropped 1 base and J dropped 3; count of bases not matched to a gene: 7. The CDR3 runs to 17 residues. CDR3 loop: CASSLGSSGSRTDTQYF. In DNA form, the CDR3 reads TGTGCCAGCAGCTTAGGATCTAGCGGGAGCAGGACAGATACGCAGTATTTT.

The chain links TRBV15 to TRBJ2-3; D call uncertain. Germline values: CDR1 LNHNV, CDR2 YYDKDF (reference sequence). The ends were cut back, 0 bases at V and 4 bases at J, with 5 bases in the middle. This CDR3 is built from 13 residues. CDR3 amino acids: CATSRDGADTQYF. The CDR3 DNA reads TGTGCCACCAGCAGAGATGGAGCAGATACGCAGTATTTT.

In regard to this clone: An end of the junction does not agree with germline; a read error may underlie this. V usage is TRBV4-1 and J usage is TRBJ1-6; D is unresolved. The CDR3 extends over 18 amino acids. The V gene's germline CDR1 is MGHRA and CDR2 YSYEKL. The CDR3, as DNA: TGCGCCAGCAGCCGAAATTCCCCACAGAGCTCCTATAATTCACCTCTCCACTTT. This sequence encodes CASSRNSPQSSYNSPLHF.

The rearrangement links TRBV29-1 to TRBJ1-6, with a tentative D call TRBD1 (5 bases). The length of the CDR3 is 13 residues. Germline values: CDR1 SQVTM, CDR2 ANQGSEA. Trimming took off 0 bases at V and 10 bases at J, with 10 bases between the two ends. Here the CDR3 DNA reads TGCAGCGTTGAAGAAGCGGGGGGGTCACCCCTCCACTTT. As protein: CSVEEAGGSPLHF.

This CDR3 reads CASSLRTSNTDTQYF. The CDR3 DNA reads TGTGCCAGCAGCCTAAGGACTTCTAACACAGATACGCAGTATTTT. V gene TRBV5-4 combines with J gene TRBJ2-3, with D tentatively TRBD2 (5 bases). Per germline, CDR1 SGHNT and CDR2 YYREEE (reference sequence). The CDR3 is 15 residues long. Trimming pared 4 bases from V and 2 bases from J, leaving 14 bases between.

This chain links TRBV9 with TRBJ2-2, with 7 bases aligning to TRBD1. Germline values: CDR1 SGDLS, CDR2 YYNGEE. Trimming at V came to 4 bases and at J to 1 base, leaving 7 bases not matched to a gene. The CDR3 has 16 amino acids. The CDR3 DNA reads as TGTGCCAGCAGCCCCCAGGGGGAGCTGAACACCGGGGAGCTGTTTTTT. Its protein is CASSPQGELNTGELFF.

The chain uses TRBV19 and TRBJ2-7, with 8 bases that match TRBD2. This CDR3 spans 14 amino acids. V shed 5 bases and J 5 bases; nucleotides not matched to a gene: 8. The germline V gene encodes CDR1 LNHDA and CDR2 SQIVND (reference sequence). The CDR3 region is CASSSGRAKDEQYF. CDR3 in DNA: TGTGCCAGTAGTTCCGGGAGGGCCAAGGACGAGCAGTACTTC.

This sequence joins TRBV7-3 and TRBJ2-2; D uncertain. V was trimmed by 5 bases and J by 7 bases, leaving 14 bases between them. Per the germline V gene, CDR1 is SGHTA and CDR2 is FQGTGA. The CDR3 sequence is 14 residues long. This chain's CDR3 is CASSPSPDSGELFF. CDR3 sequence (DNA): TGTGCCAGCAGCCCTTCCCCTGATAGCGGGGAGCTGTTTTTT.

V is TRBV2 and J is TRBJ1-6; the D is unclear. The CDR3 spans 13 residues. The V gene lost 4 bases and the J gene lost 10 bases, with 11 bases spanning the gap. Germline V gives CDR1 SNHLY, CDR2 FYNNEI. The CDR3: CASSGEGTSPLHF. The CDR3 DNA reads TGTGCCAGCAGTGGTGAGGGTACCTCACCCCTCCACTTT. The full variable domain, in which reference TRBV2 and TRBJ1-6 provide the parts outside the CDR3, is EPEVTQTPSHQVTQMGQEVILRCVPISNHLYFYWYRQILGQKVEFLVSFYNNEISEKSEIFDDQFSVERPDGSNFTLKIRSTKLEDSAMYFCASSGEGTSPLHFGNGTRLTVT.

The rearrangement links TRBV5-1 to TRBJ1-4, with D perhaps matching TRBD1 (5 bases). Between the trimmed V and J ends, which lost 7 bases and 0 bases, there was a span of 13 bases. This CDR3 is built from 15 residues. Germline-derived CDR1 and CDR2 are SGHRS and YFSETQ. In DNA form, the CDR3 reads TGCGCCAGCCGATATGACAGTACAACTAATGAAAAACTGTTTTTT. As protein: CASRYDSTTNEKLFF.

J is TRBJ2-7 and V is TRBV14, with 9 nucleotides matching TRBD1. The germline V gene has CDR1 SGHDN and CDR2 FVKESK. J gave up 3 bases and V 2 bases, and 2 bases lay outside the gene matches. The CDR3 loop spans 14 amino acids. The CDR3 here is CASSQLDRGYEQYF. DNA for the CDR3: TGTGCCAGCAGCCAACTGGACAGGGGCTACGAGCAGTACTTC.

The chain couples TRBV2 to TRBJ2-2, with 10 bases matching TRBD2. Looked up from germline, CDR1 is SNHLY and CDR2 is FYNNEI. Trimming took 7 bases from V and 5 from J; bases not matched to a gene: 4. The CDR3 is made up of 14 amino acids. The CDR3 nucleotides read TGTGCCAGCATGACTAGCGGGCAGACCGGGGAGCTGTTTTTT. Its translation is CASMTSGQTGELFF.

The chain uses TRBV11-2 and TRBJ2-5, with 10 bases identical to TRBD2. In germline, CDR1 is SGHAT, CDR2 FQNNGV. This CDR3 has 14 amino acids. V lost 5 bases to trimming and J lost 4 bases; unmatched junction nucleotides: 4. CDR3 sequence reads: CASSLSGGGETQYF. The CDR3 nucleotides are TGTGCCAGCAGCCTCAGCGGGGGGGGAGAGACCCAGTACTTC. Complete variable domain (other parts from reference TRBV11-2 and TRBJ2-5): EAGVAQSPRYKIIEKRQSVAFWCNPISGHATLYWYQQILGQGPKLLIQFQNNGVVDDSQLPKDRFSAERLKGVDSTLKIQPAKLEDSAVYLCASSLSGGGETQYFGPGTRLLVL.

DNA of the CDR3: TGTGCCAGCAGCAAATCCCCAGATAGCAATCAGCCCCAGCATTTT. It translates to CASSKSPDSNQPQHF. The chain joins TRBV21-1 to TRBJ1-5; the table calls TRBD1, which could not be checked here. TRBV21-1 is a recognized pseudogene. The CDR3 extends over 15 amino acids.

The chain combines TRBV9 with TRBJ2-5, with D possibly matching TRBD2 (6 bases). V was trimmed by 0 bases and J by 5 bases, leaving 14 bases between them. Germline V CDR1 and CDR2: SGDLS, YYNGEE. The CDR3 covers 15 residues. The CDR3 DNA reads TGTGCCAGCAGCGTAGATAGCGGCCGAGGGGAGACCCAGTACTTC. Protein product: CASSVDSGRGETQYF.

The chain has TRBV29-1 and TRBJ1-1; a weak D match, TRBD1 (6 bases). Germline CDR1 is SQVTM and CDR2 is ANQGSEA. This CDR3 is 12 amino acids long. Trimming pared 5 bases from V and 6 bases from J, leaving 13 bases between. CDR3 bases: TGCAGCGTTCAGGGGTGGGTCGCTGAAGCTTTCTTT. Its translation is CSVQGWVAEAFF.